This TCR beta chain was recovered during a study of blood T cell repertoires in COVID-19. Original processing methods: For nucleated cells, counts were estimated from reference gene primer amplification. Data came from immunoSEQ multiplex PCR; TCRdb stores just in-frame clones and leaves some out. The D gene and trimming were derived from the DNA, and the V and J assignments and clone size from that table. The data contain more than 90,000 clones, around 88% of them seen just once; the ten biggest clones take up approximately 16%. V shed 4 bases and J shed 7 bases, with 5 bases lying between them. The CDR3 has 12 residues. This clone was found once.

Input material: peripheral blood. The chain recombines TRBV12-3 or TRBV12-4 with TRBJ1-6, with D hard to call. The TCR sequence derives from an older woman with COVID-19, enrolled during active disease. CDR3: CASSSGNSPLHF. In DNA form, the CDR3 reads TGTGCCAGCAGTTCGGGGAATTCACCCCTCCACTTT.